Below, 18 T cell receptor beta chains from the same sample are listed, as sequenced in a study of cytomegalovirus exposure and HLA in healthy donors. PCR amplification relied on 60 Vbeta primers (plus 13 Jbeta primers). Sequencing was performed with immunoSEQ multiplex PCR; in TCRdb, only in-frame clones are kept and a portion is missing. The sample shows 55,000 to 65,000 clones, under 85% of them seen only once. Sequenced sample: PBMCs. These receptors were collected from a woman in her twenties or thirties in good health and CMV-seronegative.

V is TRBV2 and J is TRBJ2-2, with a possible D match to TRBD1 (6 bases). CDR3 length: 15 amino acids. Trimming stripped 5 bases from V and 1 base from J, with 11 bases between. The germline V gene has CDR1 SNHLY and CDR2 FYNNEI. The CDR3 coding sequence is TGTGCCAGCAGTTATAGGGGACAGAACACCGGGGAGCTGTTTTTT. Protein product: CASSYRGQNTGELFF.

The chain has TRBV7-6 and TRBJ2-5; TRBD1 matches at 7 bases. Gene TRBJ2-7 matches the end of the DNA better, so the J call may be wrong. Germline CDR1 reads SGHVS; CDR2 reads FNYEAQ. This CDR3 comprises 14 residues. The CDR3 region is CASSSRDSDYEQYF. In DNA, the CDR3 is TGTGCCAGCAGCTCCCGGGACAGCGACTACGAGCAGTACTTC.

This chain joins TRBV5-6 and TRBJ2-7, with 8 nucleotides matching TRBD2. The V gene's germline CDR1 is SGHDT and CDR2 YYEEEE. The trim removed 1 base at V and 2 bases at J, leaving 8 bases unmatched. The CDR3 spans 16 residues. As DNA, the CDR3 is TGTGCCAGCAGCTTGTTTGATAGCGGGATGACCTACGAGCAGTACTTC. This gives the protein CASSLFDSGMTYEQYF.

The CDR3 nucleotides are TGTGCCAGCGGAGCCGACAGTGTCAGTGAAGCTTTCTTT. Translating it yields CASGADSVSEAFF. The chain joins TRBV2 to TRBJ1-1; a possible D gene is TRBD1 (5 bases). CDR3 length: 13 amino acids. The V gene's germline CDR1 is SNHLY and CDR2 FYNNEI. V was pared by 8 bases and J by 7 bases, with 17 bases between.

The genes are TRBV18 and TRBJ1-1; a possible D gene is TRBD1 (6 bases). The germline gives CDR1 KGHSH, CDR2 LQKENI. The CDR3 loop spans 16 amino acids. The germline V and J ends were trimmed by 3 bases and 0 bases, with 14 bases remaining between them. The DNA of the CDR3 is TGTGCCAGCTCACCCGGGGCAGGGGCAATGAACACTGAAGCTTTCTTT. Its translation is CASSPGAGAMNTEAFF. Complete variable domain (other parts from reference TRBV18 and TRBJ1-1): NAGVMQNPRHLVRRRGQEARLRCSPMKGHSHVYWYRQLPEEGLKFMVYLQKENIIDESGMPKERFSAEFPKEGPSILRIQQVVRGDSAAYFCASSPGAGAMNTEAFFGQGTRLTVV.

The rearrangement joins TRBV5-6 to TRBJ2-2, with D possibly TRBD1 on 5 matching bases. Germline CDR1 reads SGHDT; CDR2 reads YYEEEE. The CDR3 is made up of 15 amino acids. V was trimmed by 3 bases and J by 6 bases, leaving 15 bases between them. DNA for the CDR3: TGTGCCAGCAGCTCTTTCGGCAGGGAAGCCGGGGAGCTGTTTTTT. Residues: CASSSFGREAGELFF.

This chain connects TRBV2 to TRBJ2-3; D is undetermined. V lost 7 bases and J 3 bases, leaving 11 bases between the germline ends. This CDR3 comprises 13 residues. CDR1 and CDR2 (germline): SNHLY, FYNNEI. CDR3 protein: CASITLSTDTQYF. The CDR3, as DNA: TGTGCCAGCATAACTCTGTCGACAGATACGCAGTATTTT.

The chain is built from TRBV27 and TRBJ2-5; D gene ambiguous. V shed 0 bases and J shed 1 base, with 6 bases lying between them. Germline CDR1 MNHEY, CDR2 SMNVEV (reference sequence). This CDR3 has 14 amino acids. In DNA form, the CDR3 reads TGTGCCAGCAGTTTATCCTTGTCCCAAGAGACCCAGTACTTC. This codes for CASSLSLSQETQYF.

The J gene is TRBJ2-2, the V gene TRBV7-8; D perhaps matches TRBD2 (6 bases). Trimming pared 5 bases from V and 3 bases from J, leaving 22 bases between. CDR3 size: 18 residues. Germline V gives CDR1 SGHVS, CDR2 FQNEAQ. The CDR3 reads CASSPKALQTGDTGELFF. The DNA of the CDR3 is TGTGCCAGCAGCCCGAAGGCTTTACAGACGGGGGACACCGGGGAGCTGTTTTTT.

The V call is TRBV7-9, the J call TRBJ2-7; 7 bases align to TRBD1. The CDR3 length is 19 residues. Germline CDR1 SEHNR, CDR2 FQNEAQ (reference sequence). CDR3 amino acids: CSSSLDSRAGGTGNYEQYV. The CDR3 nucleotides are TGTTCCAGCAGCTTAGATTCCCGCGCAGGGGGAACTGGGAACTACGAGCAGTACGTC.

The chain carries TRBV2 and TRBJ2-5, with a tentative D call TRBD2 (5 bases). Germline loops: CDR1 SNHLY, CDR2 FYNNEI. V was pared by 7 bases and J by 6 bases, with 15 bases between. There are 13 residues in the CDR3. CDR3 protein: CASMNPGTKTQYF. CDR3 nucleotide sequence: TGTGCCAGCATGAATCCGGGAACGAAGACCCAGTACTTC.

The chain links TRBV7-2 to TRBJ1-1; D is perhaps TRBD1 (6 bases). The CDR3 length is 17 residues. The V gene lost 0 bases and the J gene lost 4 bases, with 18 bases spanning the gap. Germline V lookup: CDR1 SGHTA, CDR2 FQGNSA. The CDR3 DNA reads as TGTGCCAGCAGCTTAGCCTTAGTACAGGGCAAGGGCACTGAAGCTTTCTTT. Translated: CASSLALVQGKGTEAFF.

This chain links TRBV5-4 with TRBJ1-4; no firm D call. V was trimmed by 3 bases and J by 5 bases, leaving 8 bases between them. This CDR3 region has 13 residues. Germline V gene data show CDR1 as SGHNT and CDR2 as YYREEE (reference sequence). The DNA for the CDR3 is TGTGCCAGCAGCTCCCGGTCGAATGAAAAACTGTTTTTT. Translation: CASSSRSNEKLFF.

The V and J genes are TRBV6-4 and TRBJ2-5; TRBD2 agrees at 8 bases. The CDR3 consists of 12 residues. CDR1 is MRHNA and CDR2 is SNTAGT in the germline V gene. With V trimmed by 10 bases and J by 4 bases, 5 bases remained unmatched. In DNA form, the CDR3 reads TGTGCCACACCGCGGGAGGCAGAGACCCAGTACTTC. Its protein is CATPREAETQYF.

The chain has TRBV19 and TRBJ2-1, with 9 nucleotides matching TRBD2. The length of the CDR3 is 15 residues. V lost 3 bases to trimming and J lost 8 bases; unmatched junction nucleotides: 8. CDR1 and CDR2 (germline): LNHDA, SQIVND (reference sequence). The CDR3 DNA is TGTGCCAGTAGTATCGGTGGAGCGGGGGGCCATGAGCAGTTCTTC. Encoded protein: CASSIGGAGGHEQFF.

This clone was counted between two and nine times. The chain recombines TRBV6-5 with TRBJ2-7; TRBD2 matches at 7 bases. This CDR3 has 14 amino acids. V lost 10 bases, J lost 5 bases, and 14 bases stayed unmatched. The V gene's germline CDR1 is MNHEY and CDR2 SVGAGI. The CDR3 bases are TGTGCCACCTCCCTTGGGGGGGTAAGTGACGAGCAGTACTTC. Translating it yields CATSLGGVSDEQYF.

The gene calls are TRBV11-3 and TRBJ2-2; 12 bases match TRBD2. CDR1 and CDR2 (germline): SGHNT, YENEEA. The CDR3 covers 17 residues. V shed 4 bases, J shed 4 bases, and the junction held 7 bases outside the gene matches. In DNA, the CDR3 is TGTGCCAGCAGCTCCTCCCTAGCGGGGGGGCCCACCGGGGAGCTGTTTTTT. Protein: CASSSSLAGGPTGELFF. The whole variable domain, filled in from reference TRBV11-3 and TRBJ2-2, reads EAGVVQSPRYKIIEKKQPVAFWCNPISGHNTLYWYLQNLGQGPELLIRYENEEAVDDSQLPKDRFSAERLKGVDSTLKIQPAELGDSAVYLCASSSSLAGGPTGELFFGEGSRLTVL.

The gene calls are TRBV18 and TRBJ2-7; the match to TRBD2 covers 10 bases. The CDR3 extends over 16 amino acids. CDR1 is KGHSH and CDR2 is LQKENI in the germline V gene. V trimming: 4 bases; J trimming: 3 bases; junction bases outside the gene matches: 9. The CDR3 sequence is CASSQALLAGLYEQYV. The CDR3 bases are TGTGCCAGCTCACAGGCTCTACTAGCGGGGCTCTACGAGCAGTACGTC.